Sequencing of this TCR beta chain was carried out in a study of CD8 T cells in Susac syndrome. Random-hexamer reverse transcription was applied to roughly 0.5 to 1 ug RNA. Multiplex PCR with immunoSEQ amplified the TCR beta CDR3 across 54 Vbeta and 13 Jbeta. TCRdb redid the calling of the immunoSEQ multiplex PCR reads with MiXCR, one entry per CDR3 protein. This table holds about 47,000 distinct CDR3 sequences, nearly 95% found once. Healthy donors formed controls matched for age and sex. V lost 6 bases, J lost 7 bases, and 16 bases lay in between. CDR1 and CDR2 from the germline V gene are SNHLY and FYNNEI. The CDR3 sequence is 14 residues long.

This chain joins TRBV2 and TRBJ2-1, with no clear D. This TCR derives from a human donor in good health. The sample comprised CD8+ T cells from PBMCs. CDR3 in DNA: TGTGCCAGCAGCGACACCACGCACCTAAATGAGCAGTTCTTC. This codes for CASSDTTHLNEQFF.